A selection of T cell receptor beta chains follows, all from one sample in a study of blood T cells in healthy people across ages. In TCRdb, the 5' RACE reads were re-called with MiXCR into one record per CDR3 protein. The data hold 550,000 to 700,000 distinct CDR3 sequences, with 25% to 30% observed a single time. Specimen: blood. These receptors originate from an older woman in good health. CDR3s include the opening cysteine and the closing phenylalanine or tryptophan. Fields, in order: CDR3 DNA, CDR3 protein, J gene, V gene, D gene, clone size. The D gene is left open where the match is weak. Only some rows state a clone size, as once, few, many or a class for expanded clones.

TGTGCCAGCAGTTACTCTTTACGGGGGGCAAATGAGCAGTTCTTC,CASSYSLRGANEQFF,TRBJ2-1,TRBV6-5,-,few
TGTGCCAGCAGCGACCCAAGGACAGGGGAAAACATTCAGTACTTC,CASSDPRTGENIQYF,TRBJ2-4,TRBV9,TRBD1,-
TGCGCCAGCAGCTTCCTCGACAGCTACAATGAGCAGTTCTTC,CASSFLDSYNEQFF,TRBJ2-1,TRBV5-1,-,-
TGTGCCATCAGTGAGTCGACAGGGGAGGGCTATGGCTACACCTTC,CAISESTGEGYGYTF,TRBJ1-2,TRBV10-3,TRBD1,-
TGTGCCAGCAGCCAAATGGGGGGAAACTACGAGCAGTACTTC,CASSQMGGNYEQYF,TRBJ2-7,TRBV3-1,-,few
TGCGCCAGCAGCTCCCTCGTGGGTGAGACTGAAGCTTTCTTT,CASSSLVGETEAFF,TRBJ1-1,TRBV5-1,-,-
TGCAGTGCGCCCGGGGACAGGGACTATGGCTACACCTTC,CSAPGDRDYGYTF,TRBJ1-2,TRBV20-1,TRBD1,few
TGTGCCAGCAGTCCCTCCGGGGCTGCCTACGATGAGCAGTTCTTC,CASSPSGAAYDEQFF,TRBJ2-1,TRBV28,-,few
TGTGCCGGCAGTTTGACGGGGCCCCCCTACGAGCAGTACTTC,CAGSLTGPPYEQYF,TRBJ2-7,TRBV27,-,-
TGCAGTGCTAGAGATCAGCGGGGGGGCTCCTACAATGAGCAGTTCTTC,CSARDQRGGSYNEQFF,TRBJ2-1,TRBV20-1,TRBD2,-